A selection of T cell receptor beta chains follows, all from one sample in a study of identical twins. TCRdb analysed the 5' RACE reads with MiXCR anew, one entry per CDR3 protein. Of approximately 210,000 distinct CDR3 sequences in the sample, 6.5% were seen once. A further study also used this sample, focusing on T cells expressing NK-cell markers.

The specimen sequenced was CD8+ T cells sorted from blood. Receptors were obtained from a young woman in good health. Both conserved end residues are part of each CDR3. A D gene is named only where the DNA matches it firmly. Size values are once, few and many counts, or a class for expanded clones, and some rows have none.

size | J | D | V | DNA | CDR3
few | TRBJ1-1 | NA | TRBV6-1 | TGTGCCACCACGGTTGGGGGGCTTAGTACTGAAGCTTTCTTT | CATTVGGLSTEAFF
few | TRBJ2-1 | NA | TRBV7-9 | TGTGCCAGCAGCTTAGGGGCAGGTCGGTACAATGAGCAGTTCTTC | CASSLGAGRYNEQFF
NA | TRBJ1-1 | NA | TRBV12-3/TRBV12-4 | TGTGCCAGCAGCCCGGATATAGGGATTGAAGCTTTCTTT | CASSPDIGIEAFF
NA | TRBJ1-2 | NA | TRBV9 | TGTGCCAGCAGCGCCTACATCACCTCTAACTATGGCTACACCTTC | CASSAYITSNYGYTF
NA | TRBJ1-1 | NA | TRBV12-3/TRBV12-4 | TGTGCCAGCAGTTTAGTAATGGGCACTGAAGCTTTCTTT | CASSLVMGTEAFF
few | TRBJ2-1 | TRBD2 | TRBV3-1 | TGTGCCAGCAGCCAAGCGGGGGGGTACTACAATGAGCAGTTCTTC | CASSQAGGYYNEQFF
once | TRBJ2-7 | NA | TRBV4-1 | TGCGCCAGCAGCCAAGGGGACGGGTCACGCGAGCAGTACTTC | CASSQGDGSREQYF
few | TRBJ2-5 | TRBD2 | TRBV11-2 | TGTGCCAGCAGGCACCTTTCGGGAGGGCTAGATGGGAAAGAGACCCAGTACTTC | CASRHLSGGLDGKETQYF
NA | TRBJ2-7 | NA | TRBV7-9 | TGTGCCAGCAGGTCACCGGGGGGCCCCTACGAGCAGTACTTC | CASRSPGGPYEQYF
many | TRBJ1-3 | TRBD1 | TRBV30 | TGTGCCTGGAGTTGGGACAGCAGGGGAAACACCATATATTTT | CAWSWDSRGNTIYF
few | TRBJ2-1 | TRBD2 | TRBV9 | TGTGCCAGCAGCGTACACCCGACTAGCGGGATATACAATGAGCAGTTCTTC | CASSVHPTSGIYNEQFF
many | TRBJ1-3 | NA | TRBV12-3/TRBV12-4 | TGTGCCAGCAGTTTCCCTGGAAACACCATATATTTT | CASSFPGNTIYF
few | TRBJ2-5 | TRBD2 | TRBV7-2 | TGTGCCAGCAGCTTGGCGGGAGCGTACCAAGAGACCCAGTACTTC | CASSLAGAYQETQYF
few | TRBJ1-1 | NA | TRBV30 | TGTGCCTGGAGTATCAACACTGAAGCTTTCTTT | CAWSINTEAFF
few | TRBJ2-2 | TRBD2 | TRBV7-9 | TGTGCCAGCAGCGGACTAGCGGGAGTCGTGGAGCTGTTTTTT | CASSGLAGVVELFF
NA | TRBJ1-2 | TRBD1 | TRBV10-3 | TGTGCCATCAGTGACGGGGACAGACGCAACTATGGCTACACCTTC | CAISDGDRRNYGYTF
many | TRBJ1-1 | NA | TRBV7-2 | TGTGCCAGCAGCTTACCCCTAGAAATGAACACTGAAGCTTTCTTT | CASSLPLEMNTEAFF
few | TRBJ1-2 | NA | TRBV12-3/TRBV12-4 | TGTGCCAGCAGTTTGGCAGACTATGGCTACACCTTC | CASSLADYGYTF
many | TRBJ2-1 | NA | TRBV5-1 | TGCGCCAGCAGCTTGACCCTCGGGCCTTACAATGAGCAGTTCTTC | CASSLTLGPYNEQFF
many | TRBJ2-3 | NA | TRBV12-3/TRBV12-4 | TGTGCCAGCAGTTTGGCGGCAGACACAGATACGCAGTATTTT | CASSLAADTDTQYF
NA | TRBJ1-1 | NA | TRBV9 | TGTGCCAGCAGCGTAGAGACCAATGGGGGCACTGAAGCTTTCTTT | CASSVETNGGTEAFF
NA | TRBJ2-1 | NA | TRBV27 | TGTGCCAGCGGTTGGGGAGGCGATTGGGATGAGCAGTTCTTC | CASGWGGDWDEQFF
many | TRBJ2-1 | NA | TRBV6-2/TRBV6-3 | TGTGCCAGCAGTTACAGAGAGGGAGGCCGAACAAGTTCCTACAATGAGCAGTTCTTC | CASSYREGGRTSSYNEQFF
NA | TRBJ1-1 | NA | TRBV6-1 | TGTGCCAGCAGTCCCCATTCCTCAGTCGCTTTCTTT | CASSPHSSVAFF